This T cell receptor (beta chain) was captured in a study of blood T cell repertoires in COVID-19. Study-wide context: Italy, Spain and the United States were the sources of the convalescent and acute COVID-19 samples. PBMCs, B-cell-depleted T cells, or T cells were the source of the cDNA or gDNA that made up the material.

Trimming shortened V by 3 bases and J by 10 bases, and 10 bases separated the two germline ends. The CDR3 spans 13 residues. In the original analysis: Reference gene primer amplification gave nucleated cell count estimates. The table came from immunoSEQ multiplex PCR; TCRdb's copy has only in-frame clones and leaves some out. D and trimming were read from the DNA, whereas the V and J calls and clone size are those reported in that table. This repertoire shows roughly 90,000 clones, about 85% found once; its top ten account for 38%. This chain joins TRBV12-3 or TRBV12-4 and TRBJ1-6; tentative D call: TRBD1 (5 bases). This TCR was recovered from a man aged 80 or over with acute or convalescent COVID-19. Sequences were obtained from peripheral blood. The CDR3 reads CASSFTGGSPLHF. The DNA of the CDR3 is TGTGCCAGCAGTTTTACGGGGGGATCACCCCTCCACTTT.